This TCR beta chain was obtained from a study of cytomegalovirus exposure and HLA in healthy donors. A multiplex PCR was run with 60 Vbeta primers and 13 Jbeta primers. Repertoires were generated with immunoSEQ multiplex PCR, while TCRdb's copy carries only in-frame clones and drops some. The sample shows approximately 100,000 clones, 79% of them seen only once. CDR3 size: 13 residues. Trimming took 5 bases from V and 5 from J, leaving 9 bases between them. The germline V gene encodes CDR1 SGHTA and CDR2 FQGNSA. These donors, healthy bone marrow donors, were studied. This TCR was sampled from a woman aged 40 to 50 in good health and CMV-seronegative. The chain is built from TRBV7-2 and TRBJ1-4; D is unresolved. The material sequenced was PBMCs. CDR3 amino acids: CASSPVRNEKLFF. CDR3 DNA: TGTGCCAGCAGCCCCGTTCGGAATGAAAAACTGTTTTTT.